The 31 T cell receptor beta chains listed next were all sequenced from one sample in a study of cytomegalovirus exposure and HLA in healthy donors. 13 Jbeta primers and 60 Vbeta primers were used for the PCR. Libraries were prepared by immunoSEQ multiplex PCR; TCRdb keeps only in-frame clonotypes and omits some of them. Among 150,000 to 200,000 clones listed, around 76% were seen once. Sequencing was carried out using PBMCs. These receptors were taken from a female donor in good health and CMV-seronegative.

The chain uses TRBV6-5 and TRBJ1-2, with TRBD1 matching over 10 bases. The germline V gene has CDR1 MNHEY and CDR2 SVGAGI. Losses at the gene ends were 2 bases for V and 6 bases for J; bases not matched to a gene: 3. This CDR3 has 14 amino acids. The CDR3 is CASSYGDRGDGYTF. DNA of the CDR3: TGTGCCAGCAGTTACGGGGACAGGGGCGATGGCTACACCTTC.

The rearrangement uses TRBV5-6 and TRBJ2-7, with 12 bases lining up with TRBD2. CDR3 size: 15 residues. From germline, CDR1 is SGHDT and CDR2 YYEEEE. The J segment lost 4 bases and the V segment lost 4 bases, leaving 6 bases of the junction unmatched. The CDR3 loop is CASSLTGTSGYEQYF. CDR3 in DNA: TGTGCCAGCAGCCTAACCGGGACTAGCGGGTACGAGCAGTACTTC.

The chain recombines TRBV6-6 with TRBJ2-1; TRBD2 agrees at 7 bases. Looked up from germline, CDR1 is MNHNY and CDR2 is SVGAGI (reference sequence). The CDR3 loop spans 14 amino acids. The V gene end was trimmed by 6 bases and the J gene end by 7 bases; junction bases not matched to a gene: 9. The CDR3 region is CASRGGEGRNEQFF. The CDR3 DNA follows: TGTGCCAGCAGGGGGGGGGAGGGCCGGAATGAGCAGTTCTTC.

V and J are TRBV29-1 and TRBJ1-1, with TRBD1 as a possible D gene (5 bases). Germline lookup yields CDR1 SQVTM and CDR2 ANQGSEA. Trimming took 1 base from V and 1 from J, leaving 10 bases between them. The CDR3 spans 14 residues. CDR3 loop: CSVEVGAGNTEAFF. Written as DNA, the CDR3 is TGCAGCGTTGAAGTTGGGGCCGGGAACACTGAAGCTTTCTTT.

The genes are TRBV10-1 and TRBJ2-1, with 11 nucleotides matching TRBD1. V shed 3 bases and J 0 bases; nucleotides not matched to a gene: 7. The CDR3 extends over 18 amino acids. Germline V lookup: CDR1 WNHNN, CDR2 SYGVQD (reference sequence). CDR3 nucleotide sequence: TGCGCCAGCAGTGAATTGGGACAGGGGGTTTCCTCCTACAATGAGCAGTTCTTC. This gives the protein CASSELGQGVSSYNEQFF.

The chain recombines TRBV27 with TRBJ1-2, with 12 positions matching TRBD1. The V segment lost 6 bases and the J segment 7 bases; nucleotides outside the gene matches: 9. The CDR3 is 15 amino acids. Germline V CDR1 and CDR2: MNHEY, SMNVEV (reference sequence). Here the CDR3 reads CASRGTGQGAGGYTF. The CDR3 DNA sequence: TGTGCCAGCAGGGGGACGGGACAGGGGGCAGGTGGCTACACCTTC.

The V and J genes are TRBV30 and TRBJ2-7, with 8 positions matching TRBD2. Germline CDR1 GTSNPN, CDR2 SVGIG (reference sequence). The CDR3 loop spans 13 amino acids. Trimming cost V 3 bases and J 3 bases; bases outside gene matches: 4. For the CDR3, the DNA is TGTGCCTGGAGCGGGGGGGCTGGCTACGAGCAGTACTTC. It yields the protein CAWSGGAGYEQYF. The full variable domain, rest sourced from reference TRBV30 and TRBJ2-7, is SQTIHQWPATLVQPVGSPLSLECTVEGTSNPNLYWYRQAAGRGLQLLFYSVGIGQISSEVPQNLSASRPQDRQFILSSKKLLLSDSGFYLCAWSGGAGYEQYFGPGTRLTVT.

The rearrangement links TRBV19 to TRBJ1-2; TRBD1 matches at 9 bases. V dropped 5 bases and J dropped 3; count of bases not matched to a gene: 4. The CDR3 totals 14 residues. Germline V gives CDR1 LNHDA, CDR2 SQIVND (reference sequence). CDR3 amino acids: CASSPRQGDYGYTF. Here the CDR3 DNA reads TGTGCCAGTAGTCCCCGACAGGGGGACTATGGCTACACCTTC.

The genes are TRBV29-1 and TRBJ2-7, with 15 bases aligning to TRBD2. The V segment lost 6 bases and the J segment 0 bases; nucleotides outside the gene matches: 9. Per germline, CDR1 SQVTM and CDR2 ANQGSEA. CDR3 size: 17 residues. CDR3 sequence reads: CSVSGTSGGPSSYEQYF. The CDR3 DNA reads TGCAGCGTCTCCGGGACTAGCGGGGGGCCGAGCTCCTACGAGCAGTACTTC.

The chain combines TRBV15 with TRBJ1-2; D gene uncertain. V gave up 0 bases and J gave up 5 bases, with 10 bases separating them. Germline V gives CDR1 LNHNV, CDR2 YYDKDF (reference sequence). This CDR3 region has 14 residues. In nucleotides, the CDR3 is TGTGCCACCAGCAGAGAGGCGATGGAGTATGGCTACACCTTC. Its translation: CATSREAMEYGYTF.

CDR3 residues: CASSSRYTGGPDTQYF. CDR3 bases: TGTGCCAGCAGCTCTCGGTATACGGGGGGGCCAGATACGCAGTATTTT. The chain joins TRBV7-6 to TRBJ2-3; 8 bases are shared with TRBD2. J was trimmed by 4 bases and V by 4 bases; bases with no gene match: 10. The CDR3 loop spans 16 amino acids. Germline loops: CDR1 SGHVS, CDR2 FNYEAQ.

This clone is a singleton in its sample. CDR3 coding DNA: TGTGCCAGCAGTCCCCGGACAGGGGGTACGGGTGAAAAACTGTTTTTT. This codes for CASSPRTGGTGEKLFF. The rearrangement joins TRBV28 to TRBJ1-4; 10 bases line up with TRBD1. This CDR3 is 16 amino acids long. Germline CDR1 reads MDHEN; CDR2 reads SYDVKM. V trimming: 5 bases; J trimming: 7 bases; junction bases outside the gene matches: 10.

This clone was seen once. The rearrangement links TRBV5-6 to TRBJ2-3, with 9 bases lining up with TRBD2. The V gene end was trimmed by 3 bases and the J gene end by 0 bases; junction bases not matched to a gene: 8. This CDR3 region has 17 residues. Germline lookup yields CDR1 SGHDT and CDR2 YYEEEE. The CDR3 DNA sequence: TGTGCCAGCAGCTGGGCCAAACTAGCGGGCAGCACAGATACGCAGTATTTT. Its translation is CASSWAKLAGSTDTQYF.

J is TRBJ1-2 and V is TRBV6-5; D unresolved. This CDR3 is built from 16 residues. The V end lost 2 bases, the J end lost 0 bases, and 13 bases lay between the germline ends. Per the germline V gene, CDR1 is MNHEY and CDR2 is SVGAGI. CDR3: CASSYGEVKANYGYTF. In nucleotides, the CDR3 is TGTGCCAGCAGTTACGGTGAGGTGAAAGCTAACTATGGCTACACCTTC.

The V gene is TRBV9, the J gene TRBJ1-2, with D tentatively TRBD1 (6 bases). Looked up from germline, CDR1 is SGDLS and CDR2 is YYNGEE. This CDR3 spans 15 amino acids. V was clipped by 4 bases and J by 3 bases, with 16 bases between them. As DNA, the CDR3 is TGTGCCAGCAGCCCCAACCCGGGGGGCGACTATGGCTACACCTTC. This sequence encodes CASSPNPGGDYGYTF.

The rearrangement links TRBV14 to TRBJ1-2, with 8 bases lining up with TRBD1. The CDR3 has 13 residues. J gave up 6 bases and V 3 bases, and 3 bases lay outside the gene matches. The germline gives CDR1 SGHDN, CDR2 FVKESK. The CDR3 DNA follows: TGTGCCAGCAGCCAGGACAGGGCCAATGGCTACACCTTC. Translation gives CASSQDRANGYTF.

The table lists this clone with a count of one. This chain connects TRBV27 to TRBJ2-2, with D perhaps TRBD2 (5 bases). Per the germline V gene, CDR1 is MNHEY and CDR2 is SMNVEV (reference sequence). The CDR3 extends over 13 amino acids. Trimming cost V 2 bases and J 8 bases, with 9 bases left between them. In nucleotides, the CDR3 is TGTGCCAGCAGTTTACAGGTAGCGGGGGAGCTGTTTTTT. Translation gives CASSLQVAGELFF.

V and J are TRBV5-1 and TRBJ2-2; a weak D match, TRBD1 (5 bases). CDR1 and CDR2 from the germline V gene are SGHRS and YFSETQ. Trimming removed 4 bases from V and 5 bases from J, with 15 bases in between. This CDR3 has 15 residues. The CDR3 here is CASSPTERGTGELFF. DNA for the CDR3: TGCGCCAGCAGCCCGACAGAAAGAGGTACCGGGGAGCTGTTTTTT. Based on the CDR3 plus reference TRBV5-1 and TRBJ2-2, the full variable domain is KAGVTQTPRYLIKTRGQQVTLSCSPISGHRSVSWYQQTPGQGLQFLFEYFSETQRNKGNFPGRFSGRQFSNSRSEMNVSTLELGDSALYLCASSPTERGTGELFFGEGSRLTVL.

V gene TRBV19 combines with J gene TRBJ1-1; no definite D call. The CDR3 runs to 16 residues. V was shortened by 2 bases and J by 3 bases, with 16 bases between the two germline ends. Germline V gene sequence: CDR1 LNHDA, CDR2 SQIVND (reference sequence). The CDR3 bases are TGTGCCAGTAGTATACGTCCAGGTTCCGGCGACACTGAAGCTTTCTTT. It encodes CASSIRPGSGDTEAFF.

This clone was picked up a small number of times. The chain has TRBV7-9 and TRBJ2-7; D is possibly TRBD1 (5 bases). Germline CDR1 and CDR2: SEHNR and FQNEAQ (reference sequence). Trimming removed 1 base from V and 4 bases from J, with 11 bases in between. The length of the CDR3 is 14 residues. The CDR3: CASSLVGVLYEQYF. The CDR3 DNA follows: TGTGCCAGCAGCTTAGTAGGGGTTTTGTACGAGCAGTACTTC.

This rearrangement joins TRBV2 to TRBJ2-7; a weak D match, TRBD1 (5 bases). The germline gives CDR1 SNHLY, CDR2 FYNNEI. There are 12 residues in the CDR3. Trimming stripped 5 bases from V and 12 bases from J, with 17 bases between. CDR3 nucleotide sequence: TGTGCCAGCAGTAAGGGGAATGGGTACTGGTACTTC. Amino acid sequence: CASSKGNGYWYF.

The chain uses TRBV11-1 and TRBJ2-2, with 8 bases matching TRBD2. Germline values: CDR1 SGHAT, CDR2 FQDESV (reference sequence). The V gene end was trimmed by 4 bases and the J gene end by 3 bases; junction bases not matched to a gene: 7. The CDR3 totals 16 residues. CDR3 coding DNA: TGTGCCAGCAGCTCGAAGCGGGAGACGGACACCGGGGAGCTGTTTTTT. This translates into CASSSKRETDTGELFF.

The sample holds a few counts of this clone. The rearrangement links TRBV7-2 to TRBJ1-2; the D is unclear. CDR3 size: 16 residues. Trimming left V 2 bases short and J 3 bases short, with 16 bases between. Germline CDR1 is SGHTA and CDR2 is FQGNSA. This CDR3 is CASSLRGGTTDYGYTF. DNA for the CDR3: TGTGCCAGCAGCTTACGGGGAGGTACGACTGACTATGGCTACACCTTC.

This chain connects TRBV9 to TRBJ2-7; TRBD2 agrees at 7 bases. The germline V gene has CDR1 SGDLS and CDR2 YYNGEE. CDR3 length equals 16 residues. With 0 bases clipped from V and 0 bases from J, the junction kept 6 bases outside the gene matches. The CDR3 here is CASSVGLAESSYEQYF. The DNA of the CDR3 is TGTGCCAGCAGCGTAGGACTAGCAGAGAGCTCCTACGAGCAGTACTTC.

The V and J genes are TRBV2 and TRBJ1-4; D gene unclear. Germline V lookup: CDR1 SNHLY, CDR2 FYNNEI. The CDR3 is made up of 11 amino acids. Trimming shortened V by 6 bases and J by 5 bases, and 4 bases separated the two germline ends. CDR3 sequence reads: CASSLNEKLFF. CDR3 nucleotide sequence: TGTGCCAGCAGCTTAAATGAAAAACTGTTTTTT.

This rearrangement joins TRBV5-1 to TRBJ2-1; 7 positions agree with TRBD1. J was trimmed by 2 bases and V by 1 base; bases with no gene match: 3. The CDR3 is made up of 15 amino acids. Germline V gene lookup returns CDR1 SGHRS and CDR2 YFSETQ. As DNA, the CDR3 is TGCGCCAGCAGCTTGACAGGGGTCCCCTACAATGAGCAGTTCTTC. Its protein product is CASSLTGVPYNEQFF.

This clone was detected a few times. The chain is built from TRBV5-4 and TRBJ2-5; the match to TRBD2 covers 9 bases. V was clipped by 0 bases and J by 6 bases; unmatched bases: 6. The germline gives CDR1 SGHNT, CDR2 YYREEE (reference sequence). This CDR3 has 15 amino acids. The CDR3 region is CASSLGGGAPKTQYF. CDR3 sequence (DNA): TGTGCCAGCAGCTTGGGCGGGGGGGCCCCCAAGACCCAGTACTTC.

The genes are TRBV6-1 and TRBJ2-7, with 7 bases matching TRBD1. The V and J ends lost 6 bases and 5 bases, in that order; junction bases with no gene match: 7. CDR1 MNHNS and CDR2 SASEGT come from the germline V gene. The CDR3 contains 13 residues. CDR3 sequence reads: CASRATGSHEQYF. CDR3 nucleotide sequence: TGTGCCAGCAGGGCGACAGGGTCCCACGAGCAGTACTTC.

This chain joins TRBV2 and TRBJ2-3, with 7 bases that match TRBD2. This CDR3 has 13 amino acids. V gave up 6 bases and J gave up 5 bases; unmatched junction bases: 5. In germline, CDR1 is SNHLY, CDR2 FYNNEI. The CDR3, as DNA: TGTGCCAGCAGGGCGGGAGATAGAGATACGCAGTATTTT. Encoded protein: CASRAGDRDTQYF.

This chain joins TRBV10-3 and TRBJ2-1; D is unresolved. The CDR3 runs to 12 residues. Per the germline V gene, CDR1 is ENHRY and CDR2 is SYGVKD. Trimming took 9 bases from V and 0 from J, leaving 6 bases between them. This CDR3 reads CAIESSYNEQFF. DNA for the CDR3: TGTGCCATAGAGAGCTCCTACAATGAGCAGTTCTTC.

The rearrangement links TRBV6-1 to TRBJ1-1; no definite D call. The CDR3 is 15 residues long. Germline CDR1 reads MNHNS; CDR2 reads SASEGT. V was cut by 4 bases and J by 4 bases, with 16 bases left in between. The CDR3 DNA is TGTGCCAGCAGTGTCGGTGGGCAGGCAGGCACTGAAGCTTTCTTT. It encodes CASSVGGQAGTEAFF.